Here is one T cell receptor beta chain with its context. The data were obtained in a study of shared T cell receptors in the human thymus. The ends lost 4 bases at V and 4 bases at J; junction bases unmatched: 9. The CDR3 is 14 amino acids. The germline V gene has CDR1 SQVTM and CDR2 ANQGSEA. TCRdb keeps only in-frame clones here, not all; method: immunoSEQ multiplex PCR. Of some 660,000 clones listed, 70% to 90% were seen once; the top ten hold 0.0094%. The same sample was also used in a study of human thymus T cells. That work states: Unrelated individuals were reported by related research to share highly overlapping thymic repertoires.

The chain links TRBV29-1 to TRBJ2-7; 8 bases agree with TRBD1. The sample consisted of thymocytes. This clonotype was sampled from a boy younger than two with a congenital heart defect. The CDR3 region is CSVADRVFSYEQYF. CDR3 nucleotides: TGCAGCGTTGCGGACAGGGTGTTTTCGTACGAGCAGTACTTC.